This T cell receptor beta chain came from a study of response to subunit inactivated influenza vaccine (dated by TCRdb to 2016 to 2018). Turning to the overall study: Deep quantitative T cell receptor repertoire profiling was used in the study to track responses to a trivalent subunit inactivated influenza vaccine. General findings and caveats noted by the study authors: According to the authors, only a limited number of new T cells may be recruited by each seasonal influenza vaccination.

In the germline V gene (reference sequence), CDR1 corresponds to LNHNV and CDR2 to YYDKDF. Here V drops 0 bases and J drops 3 bases, and the junction holds 8 bases not matched to any gene. Spanning cysteine to phenylalanine, the CDR3 consists of 18 amino acids. The retained sequence is limited to the CDR3, 54 bases, with the frame set at the first base. The sample holds a few counts of this clonotype. The specificity of this receptor is unknown. Base qualities were left out, and no much larger clone turns up one base away. Libraries were constructed by RT-PCR. Sequencing was performed on an Illumina HiSeq 2500. The public reads were reanalyzed by TCRdb: fastp trimming at Q25, MiXCR alignment, in-frame beta chains only. When rows share a CDR3 protein, they turn into one entry using the most common DNA and genes. In this sample the table shows about 540,000 distinct CDR3 sequences, roughly 23% of which occur a single time. Of the sample, roughly 2.8% falls within the top ten clones.

The same specimen was also included in a second study, on T cells expressing NK-cell markers. As described in the second report: TCR beta cDNA libraries were made by 5'RACE template switching that added a universal primer site and unique molecular identifiers. Three sorted T-cell subsets (CD3+CD56+NKG2C+, CD3+CD56+NKG2C- and CD3+CD56-NKG2C+) from several donors had their TCR beta-chain repertoires profiled. Among the eight sequenced donors, seven were HCMV-seropositive and one was HCMV-seronegative. In several experiments an anti-gammadeltaTCR antibody was added to restrict sorting to alphabetaTCR-expressing T cells. In six donors, the dominant CD3+CD56+NKG2C+ clonotypes ranked among the top 10 CD8+ clonotypes, making up 1.0-7.0% of CD8+ T cells. Those dominant clonotypes were again the most abundant among CD3+CD56-NKG2C+ cells in a few donors, at roughly 25-60.1%. It remained unclear whether the expanded NKG2C-expressing T cell clones were specific for HCMV antigens. Randomly selected healthy volunteers, three men and five women, were used as the eight sequenced donors. To determine HCMV serostatus, a commercial ELISA kit was used to detect HCMV-specific IgG in serum. Peripheral blood mononuclear cells were isolated from blood by Ficoll density gradient centrifugation. CD4+ and CD8+ T cells were isolated from PBMC by magnetic immunoseparation with Miltenyi isolation kits. Synthesis of cDNA was primed from the TCR beta constant segment and was followed by two consecutive PCR amplification steps. Sequencing of the libraries produced 2 x 150 bp reads on Illumina HiSeq 2000/2500, MiSeq or NextSeq. MIGEC was used to demultiplex reads and group reads by UMI, and MiTCR was used to assemble and quantify clonotypes. To exclude erroneous sequences, any TCR cDNA sequence not supported by at least two reads was discarded. Downstream repertoire analysis used the tcR package, and clonotypes were matched across fractions by CDR3 nucleotide sequence plus V segment. VDJmatch was used to annotate antigen specificity against VDJdb, with one amino acid substitution in CDR3 allowed.

This sample comprised CD4+ T cells sorted from PBMCs, obtained about 11 days after vaccination. The chain uses TRBV15 and TRBJ2-1; 10 bases in the junction line up with TRBD2. The receptor was derived from a man aged 45-65 years who received an inactivated influenza vaccine. Donor details come from another sample of the same person, matched by shared clones. The DNA reads as follows: TGTGCCACCAGCAGAGATAGAACTAGCGGGACCAGCTACAATGAGCAGTTCTTC. It specifies CATSRDRTSGTSYNEQFF.